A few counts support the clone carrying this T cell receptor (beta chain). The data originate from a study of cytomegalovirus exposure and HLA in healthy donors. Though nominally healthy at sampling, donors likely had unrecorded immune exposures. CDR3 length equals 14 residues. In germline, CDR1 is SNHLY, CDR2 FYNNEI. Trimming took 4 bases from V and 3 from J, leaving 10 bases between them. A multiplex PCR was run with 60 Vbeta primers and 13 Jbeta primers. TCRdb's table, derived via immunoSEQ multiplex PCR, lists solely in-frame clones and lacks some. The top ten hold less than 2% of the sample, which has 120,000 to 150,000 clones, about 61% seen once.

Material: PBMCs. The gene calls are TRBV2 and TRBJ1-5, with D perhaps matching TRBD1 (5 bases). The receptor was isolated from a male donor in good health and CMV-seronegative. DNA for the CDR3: TGTGCCAGCAGTGGGGGGGGATACAATCAGCCCCAGCATTTT. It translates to CASSGGGYNQPQHF.